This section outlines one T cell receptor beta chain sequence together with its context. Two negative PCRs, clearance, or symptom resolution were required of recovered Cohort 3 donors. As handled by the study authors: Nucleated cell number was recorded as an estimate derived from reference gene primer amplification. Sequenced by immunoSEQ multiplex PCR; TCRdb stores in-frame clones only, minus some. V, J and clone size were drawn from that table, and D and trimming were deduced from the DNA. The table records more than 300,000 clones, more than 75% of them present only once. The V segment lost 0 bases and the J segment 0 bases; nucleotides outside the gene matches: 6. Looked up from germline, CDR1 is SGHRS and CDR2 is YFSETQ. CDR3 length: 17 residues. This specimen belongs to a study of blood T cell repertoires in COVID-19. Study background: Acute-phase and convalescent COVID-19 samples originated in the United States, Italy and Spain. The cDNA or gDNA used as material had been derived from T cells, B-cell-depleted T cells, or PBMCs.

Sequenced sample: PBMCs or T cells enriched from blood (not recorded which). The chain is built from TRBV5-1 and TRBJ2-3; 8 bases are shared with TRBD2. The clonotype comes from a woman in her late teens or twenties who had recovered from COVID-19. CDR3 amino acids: CASSLVVAGPSTDTQYF. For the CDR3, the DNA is TGCGCCAGCAGCTTGGTGGTAGCGGGGCCCAGCACAGATACGCAGTATTTT.